What follows are 27 T cell receptor beta chains derived from one specimen sequenced in a study of blood T cell repertoires in COVID-19. TCRdb keeps only in-frame clones here, not all; method: immunoSEQ multiplex PCR. The sample carries roughly 230,000 clones, 89% recorded once. Sequencing used PBMCs or T cells enriched from blood (not recorded which). The source is a woman aged 30 to 39 with acute COVID-19.

The CDR3 here is CASSPRPGTGRRETQYF. CDR3 coding DNA: TGTGCCAGCAGCCCCCGTCCCGGGACAGGGAGGCGAGAGACCCAGTACTTC. The chain has TRBV11-2 and TRBJ2-5, with 9 bases fitting TRBD1. Germline CDR1 is SGHAT and CDR2 is FQNNGV. The V segment lost 5 bases and the J segment 4 bases; nucleotides outside the gene matches: 14. This CDR3 region has 17 residues.

The chain is built from TRBV6-6 and TRBJ2-1; TRBD2 aligns across 10 bases. Germline V gene sequence: CDR1 MNHNY, CDR2 SVGAGI (reference sequence). Losses at the gene ends were 4 bases for V and 6 bases for J; bases not matched to a gene: 6. The CDR3 consists of 15 residues. CDR3 nucleotides: TGTGCCAGCAGTTCCCTAGCGGGGGCCACCAATGAGCAGTTCTTC. It yields the protein CASSSLAGATNEQFF.

The chain links TRBV19 to TRBJ2-7, with 8 bases fitting TRBD2. Germline V gene lookup returns CDR1 LNHDA and CDR2 SQIVND (reference sequence). The CDR3 runs 15 residues. V lost 5 bases to trimming and J lost 4 bases; unmatched junction nucleotides: 10. The CDR3 loop reads CASSPPGGGSYEQYF. CDR3 nucleotides: TGTGCCAGTAGTCCCCCCGGGGGGGGCTCATACGAGCAGTACTTC. The whole variable domain, remainder taken from reference TRBV19 and TRBJ2-7, is DGGITQSPKYLFRKEGQNVTLSCEQNLNHDAMYWYRQDPGQGLRLIYYSQIVNDFQKGDIAEGYSVSREKKESFPLTVTSAQKNPTAFYLCASSPPGGGSYEQYFGPGTRLTVT.

The rearrangement uses TRBV5-6 and TRBJ2-5, with TRBD2 matching 11 bases. Germline V CDR1 and CDR2: SGHDT, YYEEEE. The CDR3 extends over 16 amino acids. With 2 bases clipped from V and 6 bases from J, the junction kept 9 bases outside the gene matches. The CDR3 region is CASSFELAGGLKTQYF. The CDR3 coding sequence is TGTGCCAGCAGCTTTGAGCTAGCGGGGGGTTTAAAGACCCAGTACTTC.

The rearrangement joins TRBV7-9 to TRBJ2-2, with 9 bases aligning to TRBD2. In germline, CDR1 is SEHNR, CDR2 FQNEAQ (reference sequence). The ends lost 1 base at V and 6 bases at J; junction bases unmatched: 3. CDR3 length: 15 amino acids. The DNA for the CDR3 is TGTGCCAGCAGCTTAGAAGCGGGGGGCGCCGGGGAGCTGTTTTTT. Its translation is CASSLEAGGAGELFF.

The chain is built from TRBV30 and TRBJ1-1; D is unresolved. V was cut by 2 bases and J by 1 base, with 8 bases left in between. In germline, CDR1 is GTSNPN, CDR2 SVGIG (reference sequence). The CDR3 loop spans 13 amino acids. In DNA form, the CDR3 reads TGTGCCTGGAGTTACAGCAAGAACACTGAAGCTTTCTTT. Translated: CAWSYSKNTEAFF.

This chain joins TRBV6-5 and TRBJ2-2; perhaps TRBD2 as D (5 bases). CDR3 length: 15 amino acids. CDR1 is MNHEY, CDR2 SVGAGI, per germline. The V end lost 0 bases, the J end lost 1 base, and 6 bases lay between the germline ends. The CDR3 nucleotides are TGTGCCAGCAGTTACTCTGCGGGGAACACCGGGGAGCTGTTTTTT. Its protein product is CASSYSAGNTGELFF.

The chain links TRBV6-5 to TRBJ1-3, with unresolved D. With 7 bases removed from V and 4 bases from J, the gap between germline ends came to 11 bases. There are 13 residues in the CDR3. Germline loops: CDR1 MNHEY, CDR2 SVGAGI. The chain's CDR3 is CASISSGGNTIYF. For the CDR3, the DNA is TGTGCCAGCATCTCAAGCGGCGGAAACACCATATATTTT.

The rearrangement joins TRBV7-8 to TRBJ1-6; D unclear. The length of the CDR3 is 13 residues. CDR1 and CDR2 (germline): SGHVS, FQNEAQ. Trimming removed 3 bases at V and 10 bases at J, with 10 bases between. CDR3 residues: CASSFGGESPLHF. CDR3 DNA: TGTGCCAGCAGCTTTGGCGGGGAGTCACCCCTCCACTTT.

V is TRBV5-1 and J is TRBJ2-2; TRBD1 matches at 7 bases. CDR1 and CDR2 from the germline V gene are SGHRS and YFSETQ. The CDR3 is 16 amino acids. V gave up 0 bases and J gave up 1 base; unmatched junction bases: 3. CDR3 in amino acids: CASSLEGAMNTGELFF. The CDR3 DNA follows: TGCGCCAGCAGCTTGGAGGGGGCAATGAACACCGGGGAGCTGTTTTTT.

This clone was observed a few times. The rearrangement links TRBV10-1 to TRBJ2-2, with D possibly TRBD1 on 5 matching bases. The CDR3 has 14 amino acids. With 2 bases removed from V and 5 bases from J, the gap between germline ends came to 9 bases. The V gene's germline CDR1 is WNHNN and CDR2 SYGVQD (reference sequence). CDR3 residues: CASSERQQTGELFF. The DNA for the CDR3 is TGCGCCAGCAGTGAGAGACAGCAGACCGGGGAGCTGTTTTTT.

The gene calls are TRBV10-3 and TRBJ2-7; weak D call: TRBD1 (6 bases). The CDR3 is 14 amino acids. Trimming took 5 bases from V and 3 from J, leaving 14 bases between them. Germline CDR1 and CDR2: ENHRY and SYGVKD. The CDR3 coding sequence is TGTGCCATCAGTACAGGGAAATTGCGCTACGAGCAGTACTTC. Its protein product is CAISTGKLRYEQYF.

This chain joins TRBV10-3 and TRBJ2-6, with D hard to call. Germline CDR1 is ENHRY and CDR2 is SYGVKD. The CDR3 spans 17 residues. Trimming pared 0 bases from V and 0 bases from J, leaving 9 bases between. CDR3 sequence (DNA): TGTGCCATCAGTGAGTCATCGGGTAGCTCTGGGGCCAACGTCCTGACTTTC. Its translation: CAISESSGSSGANVLTF.

This chain links TRBV11-2 with TRBJ2-1; TRBD1 agrees at 10 bases. With 5 bases clipped from V and 5 bases from J, the junction kept 6 bases outside the gene matches. The CDR3 spans 15 residues. In germline, CDR1 is SGHAT, CDR2 FQNNGV. The CDR3 DNA is TGTGCCAGCAGCACACCGGGACAGGGGCACAATGAGCAGTTCTTC. Amino acids: CASSTPGQGHNEQFF.

The chain couples TRBV4-2 to TRBJ2-1; no clear D gene. The CDR3 totals 14 residues. The germline CDR1 and CDR2 sequences are LGHNA and YNFKEQ. Between the trimmed V and J ends, which lost 0 bases and 8 bases, there was a span of 11 bases. The CDR3 sequence is CASSQDLERYEQFF. CDR3 nucleotides: TGTGCCAGCAGCCAAGATCTAGAAAGGTATGAGCAGTTCTTC.

The gene calls are TRBV5-5 and TRBJ1-1; a possible D gene is TRBD1 (5 bases). Germline values: CDR1 SGHKS, CDR2 YYEKEE (reference sequence). Trimming took 4 bases from V and 4 from J, leaving 20 bases between them. The CDR3 is made up of 16 amino acids. CDR3 in DNA: TGTGCCAGCAGCCCCCGGGGGGTTAGAGTTGGCACTGAAGCTTTCTTT. Protein product: CASSPRGVRVGTEAFF.

The chain carries TRBV29-1 and TRBJ1-1; D is uncertain. The germline CDR1 and CDR2 sequences are SQVTM and ANQGSEA. This CDR3 contains 13 residues. Trimming pared 1 base from V and 6 bases from J, leaving 12 bases between. In nucleotides, the CDR3 is TGCAGCGTTGAAGCCCACGAGGGCGCTGAAGCTTTCTTT. Translation: CSVEAHEGAEAFF.

The V and J genes are TRBV5-1 and TRBJ2-3; TRBD2 matches 9 bases. Trimming at V came to 1 base and at J to 4 bases, leaving 10 bases not matched to a gene. CDR1 and CDR2 (germline): SGHRS, YFSETQ. The CDR3 contains 17 residues. CDR3 sequence (DNA): TGCGCCAGCAGCTTGTGGGCTAGCGGGGTTGAGTCAGATACGCAGTATTTT. Residues: CASSLWASGVESDTQYF.

V is TRBV7-8 and J is TRBJ2-7; 12 positions agree with TRBD2. This CDR3 contains 17 residues. The V and J ends lost 2 bases and 5 bases, in that order; junction bases with no gene match: 10. The germline V gene has CDR1 SGHVS and CDR2 FQNEAQ. The CDR3 region has the DNA TGTGCCAGCAGCTTACGTGTTTCTAGCGGGGGGGCCCACGAGCAGTACTTC. Translating it yields CASSLRVSSGGAHEQYF.

The CDR3 coding sequence is TGTGCCAGCCTTAATGGGGCCGACTATGGCTACACCTTC. This gives the protein CASLNGADYGYTF. The chain uses TRBV28 and TRBJ1-2; D might be TRBD1 (5 bases). Deletions cut 8 bases from V and 3 bases from J, with 13 bases between. The germline CDR1 and CDR2 sequences are MDHEN and SYDVKM. This CDR3 has 13 amino acids.

V usage is TRBV2 and J usage is TRBJ2-6; the match to TRBD1 covers 7 bases. With 6 bases clipped from V and 2 bases from J, the junction kept 4 bases outside the gene matches. Germline V gene lookup returns CDR1 SNHLY and CDR2 FYNNEI. This CDR3 contains 15 residues. The CDR3: CASRLTGTGANVLTF. CDR3 bases: TGTGCCAGCAGACTGACAGGGACTGGGGCCAACGTCCTGACTTTC.

The CDR3 reads CASSVASQSSGANVLTF. CDR3 DNA: TGTGCCAGCAGCGTAGCTAGCCAGTCCTCTGGGGCCAACGTCCTGACTTTC. This chain links TRBV9 with TRBJ2-6; a weak D match, TRBD2 (5 bases). Trimming cost V 0 bases and J 0 bases, with 10 bases left between them. Germline CDR1 and CDR2: SGDLS and YYNGEE. CDR3 length: 17 residues. The full variable domain, with the rest looked up from reference TRBV9 and TRBJ2-6, is DSGVTQTPKHLITATGQRVTLRCSPRSGDLSVYWYQQSLDQGLQFLIQYYNGEERAKGNILERFSAQQFPDLHSELNLSSLELGDSALYFCASSVASQSSGANVLTFGAGSRLTVL.

This chain connects TRBV7-2 to TRBJ1-5; D is undetermined. This CDR3 is built from 12 residues. V was pared by 5 bases and J by 5 bases, with 7 bases between. Germline loops: CDR1 SGHTA, CDR2 FQGNSA. The CDR3 DNA reads TGTGCCAGCAGCCCACAAGATCAGCCCCAGCATTTT. It translates to CASSPQDQPQHF. Complete variable domain (other parts from reference TRBV7-2 and TRBJ1-5): GAGVSQSPSNKVTEKGKDVELRCDPISGHTALYWYRQSLGQGLEFLIYFQGNSAPDKSGLPSDRFSAERTGGSVSTLTIQRTQQEDSAVYLCASSPQDQPQHFGDGTRLSIL.

This rearrangement joins TRBV6-5 to TRBJ2-7, with 9 positions matching TRBD1. Unmatched junction bases numbered 7, after V lost 2 bases and J lost 5 bases. There are 15 residues in the CDR3. Germline CDR1 reads MNHEY; CDR2 reads SVGAGI. CDR3 sequence: CASSYPRDRVDEQYF. For the CDR3, the DNA is TGTGCCAGCAGTTACCCACGGGACAGGGTTGACGAGCAGTACTTC.

The V gene is TRBV4-3, the J gene TRBJ1-3, with TRBD1 matching over 10 bases. Germline V gives CDR1 LGHNA, CDR2 YSLEER. This CDR3 contains 16 residues. V lost 4 bases to trimming and J lost 2 bases; unmatched junction nucleotides: 5. CDR3 amino acids: CASSPKTGGAGNTIYF. The CDR3 nucleotides are TGCGCCAGCAGCCCGAAGACAGGGGGCGCTGGAAACACCATATATTTT.

The chain uses TRBV19 and TRBJ2-2, with D perhaps matching TRBD1 (7 bases). The germline gives CDR1 LNHDA, CDR2 SQIVND (reference sequence). The CDR3 contains 15 residues. The germline V and J ends were trimmed by 9 bases and 3 bases, with 17 bases remaining between them. Here the CDR3 reads CASQAEGADTGELFF. The CDR3 DNA reads as TGTGCCAGCCAGGCGGAGGGGGCGGACACCGGGGAGCTGTTTTTT. Full variable domain (remainder filled in from reference TRBV19 and TRBJ2-2): DGGITQSPKYLFRKEGQNVTLSCEQNLNHDAMYWYRQDPGQGLRLIYYSQIVNDFQKGDIAEGYSVSREKKESFPLTVTSAQKNPTAFYLCASQAEGADTGELFFGEGSRLTVL.

The CDR3 region has the DNA TGTGCCAGCAGCTTAACAGGCAATCAGCCCCAGCATTTT. Protein sequence: CASSLTGNQPQHF. The chain combines TRBV7-2 with TRBJ1-5; D is unresolved. The germline CDR1 and CDR2 sequences are SGHTA and FQGNSA. Trimming cost V 2 bases and J 2 bases, with 4 bases left between them. The CDR3 has 13 residues.